The sequence of this T cell receptor beta chain was determined in a study of regulatory dendritic cells for organ transplantation. Generated by immunoSEQ multiplex PCR, the TCRdb table keeps only in-frame clones and is missing some. The profile shows approximately 29,000 clones, roughly 80% of them singletons. The sequence was collected from a human donor in good health. The sequencing input was naive CD4+ T cells from blood. Regarding subset: CD45RA+ naive T cells.

This CDR3 reads CASSYQGARNYGYTF. DNA of the CDR3: TGTGCCAGCAGTTATCAGGGGGCAAGGAACTATGGCTACACCTTC. The gene calls are TRBV6-5 and TRBJ1-2; 8 nucleotides match TRBD1. The ends lost 3 bases at V and 2 bases at J; junction bases unmatched: 5. Per germline, CDR1 MNHEY and CDR2 SVGAGI. The CDR3 sequence is 15 residues long.